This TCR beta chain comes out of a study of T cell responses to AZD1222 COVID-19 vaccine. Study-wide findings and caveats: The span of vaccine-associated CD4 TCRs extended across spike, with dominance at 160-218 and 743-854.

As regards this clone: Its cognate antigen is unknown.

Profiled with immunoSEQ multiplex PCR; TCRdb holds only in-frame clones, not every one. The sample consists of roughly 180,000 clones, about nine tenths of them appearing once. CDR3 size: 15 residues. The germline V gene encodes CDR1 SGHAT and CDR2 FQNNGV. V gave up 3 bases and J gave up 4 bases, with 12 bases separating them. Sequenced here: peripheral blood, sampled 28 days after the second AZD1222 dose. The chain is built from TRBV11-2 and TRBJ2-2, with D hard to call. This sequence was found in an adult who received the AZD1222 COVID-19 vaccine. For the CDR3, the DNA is TGTGCCAGCAGCTTCCCCGTTTTGGGCACCGGGGAGCTGTTTTTT. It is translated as CASSFPVLGTGELFF. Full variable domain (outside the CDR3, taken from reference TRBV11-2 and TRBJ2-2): EAGVAQSPRYKIIEKRQSVAFWCNPISGHATLYWYQQILGQGPKLLIQFQNNGVVDDSQLPKDRFSAERLKGVDSTLKIQPAKLEDSAVYLCASSFPVLGTGELFFGEGSRLTVL.